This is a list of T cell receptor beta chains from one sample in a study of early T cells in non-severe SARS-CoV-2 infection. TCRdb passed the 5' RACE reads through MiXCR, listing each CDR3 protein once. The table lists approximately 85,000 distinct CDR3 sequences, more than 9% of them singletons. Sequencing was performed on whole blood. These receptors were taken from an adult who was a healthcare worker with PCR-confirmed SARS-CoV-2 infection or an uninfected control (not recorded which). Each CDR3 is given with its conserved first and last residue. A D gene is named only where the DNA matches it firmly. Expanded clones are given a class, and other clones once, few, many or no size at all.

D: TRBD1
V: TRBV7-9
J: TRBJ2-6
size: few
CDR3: CASSTPSRGRTGANVLTF
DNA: TGTGCCAGCAGCACCCCCTCCAGGGGGCGGACTGGGGCCAACGTCCTGACTTTC

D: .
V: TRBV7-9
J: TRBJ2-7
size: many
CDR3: CASSLEADSYEQYF
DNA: TGTGCCAGCAGCTTAGAGGCTGATTCCTACGAGCAGTACTTC

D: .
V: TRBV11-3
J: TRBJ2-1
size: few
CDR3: CASSRQAGTYNEQFF
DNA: TGTGCCAGCAGCCGCCAAGCGGGCACCTACAATGAGCAGTTCTTC

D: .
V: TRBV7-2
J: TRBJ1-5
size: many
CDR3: CASSSAGRYSNQPQHF
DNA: TGTGCCAGCAGCTCCGCGGGGCGATATAGCAATCAGCCCCAGCATTTT

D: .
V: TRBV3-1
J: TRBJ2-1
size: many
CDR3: CASRPTNYNEQFF
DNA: TGTGCCAGCAGGCCGACAAACTACAATGAGCAGTTCTTC

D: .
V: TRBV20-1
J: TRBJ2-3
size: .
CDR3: CSANSDTDTQYF
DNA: TGCAGTGCTAACTCGGACACAGATACGCAGTATTTT

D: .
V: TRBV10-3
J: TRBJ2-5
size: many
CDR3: CAIRGRSEETQYF
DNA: TGTGCCATCAGGGGGAGGTCCGAAGAGACCCAGTACTTC

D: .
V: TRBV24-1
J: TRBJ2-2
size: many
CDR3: CATRGMDTGELFF
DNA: TGTGCCACCAGAGGGATGGATACCGGGGAGCTGTTTTTT

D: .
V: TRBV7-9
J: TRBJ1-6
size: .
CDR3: CASSKGQHSPLHF
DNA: TGTGCCAGCAGCAAGGGACAACATTCACCCCTCCACTTT

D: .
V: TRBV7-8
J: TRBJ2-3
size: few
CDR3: CASSPKAEGTDTQYF
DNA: TGTGCCAGCAGCCCAAAAGCGGAAGGCACAGATACGCAGTATTTT

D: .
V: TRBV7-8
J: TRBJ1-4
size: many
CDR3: CASSTDTATNEKLFF
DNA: TGTGCCAGCAGCACGGACACAGCAACTAATGAAAAACTGTTTTTT

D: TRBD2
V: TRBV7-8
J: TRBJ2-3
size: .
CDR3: CASSSPSGTSGSNTQYF
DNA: TGTGCCAGCAGCTCCCCTTCCGGGACTAGCGGGAGCAATACGCAGTATTTT

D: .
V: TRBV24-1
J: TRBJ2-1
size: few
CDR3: CATSDSAVGRAAYNEQFF
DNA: TGTGCCACCAGTGATTCTGCTGTTGGCCGGGCCGCCTACAATGAGCAGTTCTTC

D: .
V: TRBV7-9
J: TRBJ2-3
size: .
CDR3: CASSLVPSGRGTDTQYF
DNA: TGTGCCAGCAGCTTAGTACCCAGCGGAAGGGGGACAGATACGCAGTATTTT

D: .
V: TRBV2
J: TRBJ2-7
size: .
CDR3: CASILTTGRTYEQYF
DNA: TGTGCCAGCATCCTCACGACAGGGAGGACGTACGAGCAGTACTTC

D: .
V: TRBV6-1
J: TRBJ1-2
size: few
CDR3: CASYREDNYGYTF
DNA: TGTGCCAGTTACAGGGAAGATAACTATGGCTACACCTTC

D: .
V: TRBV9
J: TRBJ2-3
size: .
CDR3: CASSVSGTQYF
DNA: TGTGCCAGCAGCGTAAGCGGGACGCAGTATTTT

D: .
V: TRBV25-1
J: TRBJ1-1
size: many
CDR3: CASSDGIGGTEAFF
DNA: TGTGCCAGCAGTGACGGTATAGGGGGCACTGAAGCTTTCTTT

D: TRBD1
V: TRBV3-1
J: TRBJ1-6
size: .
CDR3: CASTQGQGGSPLHF
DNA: TGTGCCAGCACCCAAGGACAGGGAGGCTCACCCCTCCACTTT

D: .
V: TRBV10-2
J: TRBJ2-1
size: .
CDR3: CASSESIFSFPYNEQFF
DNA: TGCGCCAGCAGTGAGTCGATCTTTTCGTTTCCCTACAATGAGCAGTTCTTC

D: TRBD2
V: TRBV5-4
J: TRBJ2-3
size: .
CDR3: CASGGTSGRGSDTQYF
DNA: TGTGCCAGCGGGGGGACTAGCGGGAGAGGATCAGATACGCAGTATTTT

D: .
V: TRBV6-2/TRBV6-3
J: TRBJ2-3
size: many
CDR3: CASSYTVHTDTQYF
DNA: TGTGCCAGCAGTTACACGGTACACACAGATACGCAGTATTTT

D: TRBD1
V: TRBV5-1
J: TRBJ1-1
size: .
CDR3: CASSSGQGSTEAFF
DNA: TGCGCCAGCAGTTCGGGACAGGGGTCTACTGAAGCTTTCTTT

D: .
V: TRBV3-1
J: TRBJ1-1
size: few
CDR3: CASSQEDLRLNF
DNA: TGTGCCAGCAGCCAAGAGGACCTTCGACTCAATTTT

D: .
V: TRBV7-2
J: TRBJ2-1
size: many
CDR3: CASSLARDTEQFF
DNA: TGTGCCAGCAGCTTAGCGCGGGACACTGAGCAGTTCTTC

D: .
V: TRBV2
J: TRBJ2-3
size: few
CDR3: CASSVGTQYF
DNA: TGTGCCAGCTCAGTGGGGACGCAGTATTTT

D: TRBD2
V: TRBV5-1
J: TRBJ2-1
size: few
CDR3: CASSSGLAGGEQFF
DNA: TGCGCCAGCAGCTCCGGACTAGCGGGAGGGGAGCAGTTCTTC

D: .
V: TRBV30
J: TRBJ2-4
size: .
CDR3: CAWAGENIQYF
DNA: TGTGCCTGGGCAGGGGAAAACATTCAGTACTTC

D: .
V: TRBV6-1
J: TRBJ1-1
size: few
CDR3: CASSEDRLNTEAFF
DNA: TGTGCCAGCAGTGAAGACAGGTTGAACACTGAAGCTTTCTTT

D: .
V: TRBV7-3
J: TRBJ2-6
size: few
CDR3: CASSLRDSSSGANVLTF
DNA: TGTGCCAGCAGCTTAAGAGACAGCAGCTCTGGGGCCAACGTCCTGACTTTC

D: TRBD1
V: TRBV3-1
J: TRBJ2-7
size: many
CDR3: CASSPDRGPREQYF
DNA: TGTGCCAGCAGCCCGGACAGGGGGCCGCGCGAGCAGTACTTC

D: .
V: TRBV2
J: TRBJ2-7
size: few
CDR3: CASSSMGEQYF
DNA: TGTGCCAGCAGCTCTATGGGCGAGCAGTACTTC

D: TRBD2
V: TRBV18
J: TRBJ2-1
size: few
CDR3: CASSPGGVYNEQFF
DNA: TGTGCCAGCTCACCAGGGGGGGTTTACAATGAGCAGTTCTTC

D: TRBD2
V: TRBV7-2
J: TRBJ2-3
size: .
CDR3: CASSLTIGTSGRPNTQYF
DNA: TGTGCCAGCAGCTTAACTATCGGGACTAGCGGGAGACCTAATACGCAGTATTTT

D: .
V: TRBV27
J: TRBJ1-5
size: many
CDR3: CASNLQAGRGQPQHF
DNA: TGTGCCAGCAACCTACAAGCGGGGCGCGGTCAGCCCCAGCATTTT

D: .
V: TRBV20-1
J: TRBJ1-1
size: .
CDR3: CSASIRADGVTEAFF
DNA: TGCAGTGCTAGCATTCGGGCAGACGGCGTCACTGAAGCTTTCTTT

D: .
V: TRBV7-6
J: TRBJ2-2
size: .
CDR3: CASSFLDVTGELFF
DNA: TGTGCCAGCAGCTTCCTCGACGTCACCGGGGAGCTGTTTTTT

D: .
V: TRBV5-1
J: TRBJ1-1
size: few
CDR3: CASSLTTQNTEAFF
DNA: TGCGCCAGCAGCTTGACGACACAGAACACTGAAGCTTTCTTT

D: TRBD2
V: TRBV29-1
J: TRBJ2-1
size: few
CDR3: CSTGTSGRALSEQFF
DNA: TGCAGCACAGGGACTAGCGGGAGGGCCCTCTCTGAGCAGTTCTTC

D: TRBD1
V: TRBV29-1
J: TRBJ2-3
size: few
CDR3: CSLIGRTGVEDTQYF
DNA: TGCAGCTTAATAGGCCGGACAGGGGTGGAAGATACGCAGTATTTT

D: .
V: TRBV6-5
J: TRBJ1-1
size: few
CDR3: CASSSGQNTEAFF
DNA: TGTGCCAGCAGTTCGGGACAGAACACTGAAGCTTTCTTT

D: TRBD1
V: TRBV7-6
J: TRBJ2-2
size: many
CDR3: CASSLGQTNTGELFF
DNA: TGTGCCAGCAGCTTGGGACAGACGAACACCGGGGAGCTGTTTTTT

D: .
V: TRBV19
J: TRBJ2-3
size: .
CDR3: CASSIHSGYTDTQYF
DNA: TGTGCCAGTAGTATCCATAGCGGCTACACAGATACGCAGTATTTT

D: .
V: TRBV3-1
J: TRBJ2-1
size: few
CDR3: CASSQGKSAEQFF
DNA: TGTGCCAGCAGCCAAGGGAAAAGCGCTGAGCAGTTCTTC

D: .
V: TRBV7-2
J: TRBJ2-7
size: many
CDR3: CASSLRRGSDEQYF
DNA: TGTGCCAGCAGCCTCCGTCGAGGAAGCGACGAGCAGTACTTC

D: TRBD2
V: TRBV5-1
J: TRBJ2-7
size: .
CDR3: CASSQDPTGGSSYEQYF
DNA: TGCGCCAGCAGCCAGGATCCTACCGGCGGGAGCTCCTACGAGCAGTACTTC

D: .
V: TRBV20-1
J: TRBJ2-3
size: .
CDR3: CSARITDTQYF
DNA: TGCAGTGCGCGGATCACAGATACGCAGTATTTT

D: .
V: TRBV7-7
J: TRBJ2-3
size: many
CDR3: CASSLSPTGGTDTQYF
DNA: TGTGCTAGCAGCTTATCCCCCACGGGAGGCACAGATACGCAGTATTTT

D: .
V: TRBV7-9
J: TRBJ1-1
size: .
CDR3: CASSLAYLEGRAEAFF
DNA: TGTGCCAGCAGCTTAGCGTATTTGGAGGGAAGAGCTGAAGCTTTCTTT

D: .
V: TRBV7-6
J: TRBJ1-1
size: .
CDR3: CASSLADSPNTEAFF
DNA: TGTGCCAGCAGCTTAGCCGACAGTCCGAACACTGAAGCTTTCTTT

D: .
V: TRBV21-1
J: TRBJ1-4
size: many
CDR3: CASSKAAGCGTNEKLFF
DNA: TGTGCCAGCAGCAAAGCGGCAGGTTGTGGAACTAATGAAAAACTGTTTTTT

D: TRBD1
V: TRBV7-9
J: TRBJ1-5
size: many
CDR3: CASSRDRGLSNQPQHF
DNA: TGTGCCAGCAGCCGAGACAGGGGGCTCAGCAATCAGCCCCAGCATTTT

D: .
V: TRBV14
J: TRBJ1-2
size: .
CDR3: CASSQGRHYGYTF
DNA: TGTGCCAGCAGCCAGGGCCGGCACTATGGCTACACCTTC

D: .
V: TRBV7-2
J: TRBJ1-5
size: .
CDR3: CASSSRQTGQPQHF
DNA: TGTGCCAGCAGCTCCCGACAGACCGGTCAGCCCCAGCATTTT

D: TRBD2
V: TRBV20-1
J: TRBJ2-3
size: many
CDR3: CSAMGSGGRTDTQYF
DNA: TGCAGTGCTATGGGGTCGGGAGGACGCACAGATACGCAGTATTTT

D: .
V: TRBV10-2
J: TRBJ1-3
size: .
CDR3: CASSEGTWQVAGENSIYF
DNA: TGCGCCAGCAGTGAAGGCACTTGGCAGGTGGCAGGGGAAAACTCCATATATTTT

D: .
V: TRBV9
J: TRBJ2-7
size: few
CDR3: CASSVGADAYEQYF
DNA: TGTGCCAGCAGCGTAGGGGCGGATGCCTACGAGCAGTACTTC

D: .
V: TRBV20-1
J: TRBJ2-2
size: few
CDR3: CSASTGRYTGELFF
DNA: TGCAGTGCTAGTACAGGGAGATACACCGGGGAGCTGTTTTTT

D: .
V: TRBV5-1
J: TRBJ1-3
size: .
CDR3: CASSLDPDSYSGNTIYF
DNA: TGCGCCAGCAGCTTGGACCCCGACAGCTACTCTGGAAACACCATATATTTT